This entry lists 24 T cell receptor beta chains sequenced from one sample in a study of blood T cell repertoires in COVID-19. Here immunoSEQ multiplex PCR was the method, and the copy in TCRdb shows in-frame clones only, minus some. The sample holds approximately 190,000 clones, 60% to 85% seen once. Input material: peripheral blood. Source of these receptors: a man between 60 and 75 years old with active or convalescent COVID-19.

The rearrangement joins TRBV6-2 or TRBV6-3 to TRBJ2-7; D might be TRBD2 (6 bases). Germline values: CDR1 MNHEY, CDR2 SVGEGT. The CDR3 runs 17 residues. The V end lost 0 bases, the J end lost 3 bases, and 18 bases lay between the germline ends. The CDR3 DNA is TGTGCCAGCAGTTACTCGTTTCGCGGGAAGAGCGACTACGAGCAGTACTTC. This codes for CASSYSFRGKSDYEQYF.

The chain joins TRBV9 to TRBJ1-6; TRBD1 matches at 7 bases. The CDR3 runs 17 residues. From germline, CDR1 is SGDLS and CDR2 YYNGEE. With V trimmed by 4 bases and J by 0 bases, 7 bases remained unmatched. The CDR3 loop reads CASSRTGAGSYNSPLHF. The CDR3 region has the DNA TGTGCCAGCAGCCGGACAGGAGCGGGCTCCTATAATTCACCCCTCCACTTT.

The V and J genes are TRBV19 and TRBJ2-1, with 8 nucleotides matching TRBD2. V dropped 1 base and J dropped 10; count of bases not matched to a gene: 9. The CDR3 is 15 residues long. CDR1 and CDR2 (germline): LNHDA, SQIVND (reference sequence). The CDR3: CASSIGELAGNEQFF. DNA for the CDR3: TGTGCCAGTAGTATAGGGGAGCTAGCGGGTAACGAGCAGTTCTTC.

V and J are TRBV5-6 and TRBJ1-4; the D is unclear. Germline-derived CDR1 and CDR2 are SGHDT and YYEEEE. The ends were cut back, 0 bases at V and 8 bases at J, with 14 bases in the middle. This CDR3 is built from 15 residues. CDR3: CASSLGLEGSEKLFF. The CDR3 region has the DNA TGTGCCAGCAGCTTGGGCCTTGAGGGTAGCGAAAAACTGTTTTTT.

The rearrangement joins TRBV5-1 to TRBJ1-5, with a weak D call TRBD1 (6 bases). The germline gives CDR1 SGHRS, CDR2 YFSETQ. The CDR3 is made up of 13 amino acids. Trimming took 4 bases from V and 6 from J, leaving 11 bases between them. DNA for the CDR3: TGCGCCAGCAGCCGCACAGGGATTCAGCCCCAGCATTTT. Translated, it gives CASSRTGIQPQHF.

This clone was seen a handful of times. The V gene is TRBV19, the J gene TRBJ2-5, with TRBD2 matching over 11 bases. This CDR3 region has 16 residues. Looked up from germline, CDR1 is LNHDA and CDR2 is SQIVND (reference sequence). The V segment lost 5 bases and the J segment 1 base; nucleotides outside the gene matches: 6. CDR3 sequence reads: CASSQTSGVPQETQYF. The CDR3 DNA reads TGTGCCAGTAGTCAGACTAGCGGGGTTCCCCAAGAGACCCAGTACTTC.

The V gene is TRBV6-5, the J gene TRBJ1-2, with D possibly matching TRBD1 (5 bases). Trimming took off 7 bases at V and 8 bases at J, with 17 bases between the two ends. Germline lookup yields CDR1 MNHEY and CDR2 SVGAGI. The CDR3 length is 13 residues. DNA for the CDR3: TGTGCCAGCATCCCCAGGGTTTTAGGCGGCTACACCTTC. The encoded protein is CASIPRVLGGYTF.

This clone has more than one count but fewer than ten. This CDR3 is CASSFLRDSASGELFF. As DNA, the CDR3 is TGTGCCAGCAGCTTCTTACGGGACTCAGCCTCAGGGGAGCTGTTTTTT. V usage is TRBV5-6 and J usage is TRBJ2-2, with D possibly TRBD2 on 6 matching bases. The CDR3 loop spans 16 amino acids. Germline V gene sequence: CDR1 SGHDT, CDR2 YYEEEE. V was pared by 2 bases and J by 8 bases, with 19 bases between.

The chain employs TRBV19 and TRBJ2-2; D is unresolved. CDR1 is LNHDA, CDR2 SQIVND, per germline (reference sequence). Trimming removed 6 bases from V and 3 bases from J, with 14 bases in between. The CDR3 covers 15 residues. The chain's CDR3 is CASSPLESHTGELFF. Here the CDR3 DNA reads TGTGCCAGTAGCCCCTTAGAGTCCCACACCGGGGAGCTGTTTTTT.

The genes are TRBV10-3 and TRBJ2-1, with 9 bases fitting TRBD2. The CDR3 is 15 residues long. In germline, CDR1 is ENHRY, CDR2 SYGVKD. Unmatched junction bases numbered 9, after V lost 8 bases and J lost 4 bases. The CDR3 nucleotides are TGTGCCATCTCCTTAGCGGGAGATAGGTACAATGAGCAGTTCTTC. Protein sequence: CAISLAGDRYNEQFF.

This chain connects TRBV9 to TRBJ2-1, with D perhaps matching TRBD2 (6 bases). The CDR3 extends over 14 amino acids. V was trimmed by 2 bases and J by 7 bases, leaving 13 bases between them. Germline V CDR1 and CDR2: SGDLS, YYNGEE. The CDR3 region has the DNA TGTGCCAGCAGCGTTGCGGGGTTTAGTAATGAGCAGTTCTTC. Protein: CASSVAGFSNEQFF. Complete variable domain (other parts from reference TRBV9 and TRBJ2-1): DSGVTQTPKHLITATGQRVTLRCSPRSGDLSVYWYQQSLDQGLQFLIQYYNGEERAKGNILERFSAQQFPDLHSELNLSSLELGDSALYFCASSVAGFSNEQFFGPGTRLTVL.

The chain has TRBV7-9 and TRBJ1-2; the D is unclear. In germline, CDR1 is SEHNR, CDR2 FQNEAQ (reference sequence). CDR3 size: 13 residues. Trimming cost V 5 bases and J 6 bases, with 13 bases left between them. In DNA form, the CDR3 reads TGTGCCAGCAGCACCCGCGGAGGGCATGGCTACACCTTC. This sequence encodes CASSTRGGHGYTF.

The DNA for the CDR3 is TGTGCCAGTAGCCCGGACAGGGGCAATGAGCAGTTCTTC. As protein: CASSPDRGNEQFF. The chain has TRBV19 and TRBJ2-1; 9 bases match TRBD1. V was clipped by 6 bases and J by 6 bases; unmatched bases: 3. Germline CDR1 reads LNHDA; CDR2 reads SQIVND (reference sequence). CDR3 length: 13 residues.

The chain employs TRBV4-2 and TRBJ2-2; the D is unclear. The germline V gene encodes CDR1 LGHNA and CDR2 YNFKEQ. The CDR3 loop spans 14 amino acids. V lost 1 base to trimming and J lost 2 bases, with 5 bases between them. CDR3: CASSQGHNTGELFF. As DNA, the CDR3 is TGTGCCAGCAGCCAAGGACACAACACCGGGGAGCTGTTTTTT.

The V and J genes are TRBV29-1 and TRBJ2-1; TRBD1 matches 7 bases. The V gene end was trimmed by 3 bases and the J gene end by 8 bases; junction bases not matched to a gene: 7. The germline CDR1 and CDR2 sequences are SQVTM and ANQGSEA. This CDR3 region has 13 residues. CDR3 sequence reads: CSVEPTGADEQFF. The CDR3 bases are TGCAGCGTTGAGCCCACAGGGGCCGATGAGCAGTTCTTC.

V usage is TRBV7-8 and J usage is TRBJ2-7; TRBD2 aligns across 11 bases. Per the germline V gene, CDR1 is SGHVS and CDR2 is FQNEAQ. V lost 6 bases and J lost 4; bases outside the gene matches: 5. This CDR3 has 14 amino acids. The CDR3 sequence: CASRAGLAVYEQYF. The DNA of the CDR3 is TGTGCCAGCAGGGCGGGACTAGCGGTGTACGAGCAGTACTTC.

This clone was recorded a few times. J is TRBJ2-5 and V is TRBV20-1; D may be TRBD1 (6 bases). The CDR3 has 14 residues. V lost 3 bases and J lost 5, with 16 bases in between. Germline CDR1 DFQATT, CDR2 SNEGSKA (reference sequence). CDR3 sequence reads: CSASDTGIGETQYF. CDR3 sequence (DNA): TGCAGTGCTAGTGACACAGGGATAGGGGAGACCCAGTACTTC.

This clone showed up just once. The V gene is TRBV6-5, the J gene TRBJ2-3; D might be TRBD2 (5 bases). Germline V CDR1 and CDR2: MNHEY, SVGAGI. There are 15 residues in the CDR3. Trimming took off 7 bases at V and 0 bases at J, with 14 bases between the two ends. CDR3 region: CASTIVAGSTDTQYF. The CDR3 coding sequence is TGTGCCAGCACCATAGTGGCGGGTAGCACAGATACGCAGTATTTT.

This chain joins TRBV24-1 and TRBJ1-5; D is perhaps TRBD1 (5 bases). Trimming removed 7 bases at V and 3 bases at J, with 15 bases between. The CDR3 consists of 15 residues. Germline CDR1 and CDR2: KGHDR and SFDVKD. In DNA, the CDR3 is TGTGCCACCAGCCCGGGTGGAGGGGTCAATCAGCCCCAGCATTTT. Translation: CATSPGGGVNQPQHF.

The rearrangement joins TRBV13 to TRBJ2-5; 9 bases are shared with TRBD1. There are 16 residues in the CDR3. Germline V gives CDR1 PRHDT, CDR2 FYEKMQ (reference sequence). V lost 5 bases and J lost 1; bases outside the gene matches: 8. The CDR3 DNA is TGTGCCAGCAGCCACAAGCTGGGACAGGGCCAAGAGACCCAGTACTTC. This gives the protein CASSHKLGQGQETQYF.

CDR3 sequence reads: CASSPGGRVNEQFF. CDR3 DNA sequence: TGTGCCAGCTCACCAGGCGGGAGAGTCAATGAGCAGTTCTTC. The chain links TRBV18 to TRBJ2-1; 7 bases align to TRBD2. Germline V lookup: CDR1 KGHSH, CDR2 LQKENI. The ends lost 2 bases at V and 6 bases at J; junction bases unmatched: 4. CDR3 size: 14 residues.

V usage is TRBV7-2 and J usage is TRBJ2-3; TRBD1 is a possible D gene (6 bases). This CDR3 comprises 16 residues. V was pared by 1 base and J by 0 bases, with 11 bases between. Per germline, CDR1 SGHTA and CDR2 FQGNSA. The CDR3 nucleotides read TGTGCCAGCAGCTTAGTAGGGGGTCTTAGCACAGATACGCAGTATTTT. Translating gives CASSLVGGLSTDTQYF.

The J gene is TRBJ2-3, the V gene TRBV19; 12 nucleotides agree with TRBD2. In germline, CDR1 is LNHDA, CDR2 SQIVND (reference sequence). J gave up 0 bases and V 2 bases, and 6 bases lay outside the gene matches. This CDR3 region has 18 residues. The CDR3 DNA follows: TGTGCCAGTAGTATATCCCACACTAGCGGGGGGAGCACAGATACGCAGTATTTT. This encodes CASSISHTSGGSTDTQYF.

The chain's CDR3 is CASSRGLAGGTNTGELFF. The CDR3, as DNA: TGTGCCAGCAGCCGAGGACTAGCGGGAGGGACGAACACCGGGGAGCTGTTTTTT. This rearrangement joins TRBV4-2 to TRBJ2-2; TRBD2 aligns across 15 bases. The CDR3 totals 18 residues. Germline V lookup: CDR1 LGHNA, CDR2 YNFKEQ. J lost 0 bases, V lost 4 bases, and 3 bases had no gene match.